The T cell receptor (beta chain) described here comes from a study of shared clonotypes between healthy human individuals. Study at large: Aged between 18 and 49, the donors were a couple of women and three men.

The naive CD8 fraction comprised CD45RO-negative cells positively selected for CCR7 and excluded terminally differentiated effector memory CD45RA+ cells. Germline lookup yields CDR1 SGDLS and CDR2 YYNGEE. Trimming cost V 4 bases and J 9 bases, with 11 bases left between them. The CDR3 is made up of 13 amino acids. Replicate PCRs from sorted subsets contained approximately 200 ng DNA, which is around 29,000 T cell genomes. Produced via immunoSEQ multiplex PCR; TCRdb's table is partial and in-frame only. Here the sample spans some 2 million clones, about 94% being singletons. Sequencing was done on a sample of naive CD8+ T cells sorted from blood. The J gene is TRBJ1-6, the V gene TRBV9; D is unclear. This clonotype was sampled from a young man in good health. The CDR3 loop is CASSPSPGSPLHF. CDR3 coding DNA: TGTGCCAGCAGCCCTAGTCCGGGTTCACCCCTCCACTTT. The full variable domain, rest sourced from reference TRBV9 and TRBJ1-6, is DSGVTQTPKHLITATGQRVTLRCSPRSGDLSVYWYQQSLDQGLQFLIQYYNGEERAKGNILERFSAQQFPDLHSELNLSSLELGDSALYFCASSPSPGSPLHFGNGTRLTVT.